Listed below are T cell receptor beta chains from one sample, sequenced in a study of T cells in localized non-small cell lung cancer. The method was immunoSEQ multiplex PCR; TCRdb's version includes in-frame clones alone and lacks a portion of them. The sample carries approximately 20,000 clones, about 91% recorded once. Source: peripheral blood, taken before any cancer treatment. Receptor source: a man between 40 and 75 years old with stage I lung adenocarcinoma. The CDR3 runs from the conserved cysteine through the conserved F or W. A D gene is named only where the DNA matches it firmly. Size is stated for part of the rows, as once, few or many counts, or as a class when the clone is expanded.

j_call,clone_size,d_call,v_call,cdr3_nt,cdr3_aa
TRBJ1-2,-,-,TRBV7-9,TGTGCCAGCAGCTTAGACAGGGCCCTGTTGGATGGCTACACCTTC,CASSLDRALLDGYTF
TRBJ1-4,-,-,TRBV28,TGTGCCAGCAGTTGGGAGTCAAAGGAAAAACTGTTTTTT,CASSWESKEKLFF
TRBJ1-1,-,-,TRBV29-1,TGCAGCGTCACTCTGACGAACACTGAAGCTTTCTTT,CSVTLTNTEAFF
TRBJ1-2,-,-,TRBV6-4,TGTGCCAGCAGTCCAACGAGGTCTAATGGCTACACCTTC,CASSPTRSNGYTF
TRBJ1-2,-,-,TRBV19,TGTGCCAGTCAAGAACCCCGGGACTCCGGGAGGGTCCTCTACACCTTC,CASQEPRDSGRVLYTF
TRBJ2-1,-,-,TRBV10-2,TGCGCCAGTTCCACGGGAGAAATCAATGAGCAGTTCTTC,CASSTGEINEQFF
TRBJ2-2,-,TRBD2,TRBV5-6,TGTGCCAGCAGCGGGCGGGAGTTCACCGGGGAGCTGTTTTTT,CASSGREFTGELFF
TRBJ2-7,-,-,TRBV18,TGTGCCAGCTCACCAAAGAACGAGCAGTACTTC,CASSPKNEQYF
TRBJ1-5,-,-,TRBV10-3,TGTGCCATCAGTGACCTCGATGGCCAGCCCCAGCATTTT,CAISDLDGQPQHF
TRBJ2-1,-,-,TRBV18,TGTGCCAGCTCCCCTCGACTCACAGGGACCTACAATGAGCAGTTCTTC,CASSPRLTGTYNEQFF
TRBJ2-6,once,-,TRBV19,TGTGCCAGTAGTCCGACTGCGATGATGGGTGGGGCCAACGTCCTGACTTTC,CASSPTAMMGGANVLTF
TRBJ2-7,-,-,TRBV9,TGTGCCAGCAGCGGAGATACGCGGGGTAACGAGCAGTACTTC,CASSGDTRGNEQYF
TRBJ1-1,-,-,TRBV6-5,TGTGCCAGCAGTTACTCGGGACGGATGAACACTGAAGCTTTCTTT,CASSYSGRMNTEAFF